This passage covers 18 T cell receptor beta chains from one sample sequenced in a study of CD8+ T cells in alopecia areata. TCR sequencing used cDNA made by reverse transcription of extracted RNA. Clones were read by immunoSEQ multiplex PCR, and TCRdb kept only the in-frame ones, dropping some. The sample shows a few hundred thousand clones, approximately 65% of them seen only once. The treatment is: oral pan-JAK inhibitor, 5-10 mg twice daily. The starting material was CD4+ T cells sorted from blood, obtained at approximately week 45, from a patient treated with tofacitinib. These receptor sequences come from a human donor with alopecia areata.

The chain employs TRBV7-2 and TRBJ2-2; D is ambiguous. Deletions cut 5 bases from V and 1 base from J, with 8 bases between. The CDR3 covers 14 residues. From germline, CDR1 is SGHTA and CDR2 FQGNSA. CDR3 DNA sequence: TGTGCCAGCAGCCCCCTTTGGAACACCGGGGAGCTGTTTTTT. Protein product: CASSPLWNTGELFF.

V usage is TRBV29-1 and J usage is TRBJ1-1; tentative D call: TRBD1 (6 bases). Germline CDR1 is SQVTM and CDR2 is ANQGSEA. Trimming cost V 1 base and J 9 bases, with 9 bases left between them. The CDR3 covers 11 residues. CDR3 sequence reads: CSVEVDRKAFF. In nucleotides, the CDR3 is TGCAGCGTTGAAGTCGACAGGAAAGCTTTCTTT.

J is TRBJ1-6 and V is TRBV9; no firm D call. In germline, CDR1 is SGDLS, CDR2 YYNGEE. V was shortened by 0 bases and J by 7 bases, with 11 bases between the two germline ends. The CDR3 consists of 15 residues. This chain's CDR3 is CASSVAWGGNSPLHF. The CDR3 bases are TGTGCCAGCAGCGTAGCATGGGGAGGGAATTCACCCCTCCACTTT.

The J gene is TRBJ1-1, the V gene TRBV7-2; the D gene is possibly TRBD1 (6 bases). Trimming took 8 bases from V and 2 from J, leaving 15 bases between them. The length of the CDR3 is 14 residues. Germline V gene data show CDR1 as SGHTA and CDR2 as FQGNSA. The CDR3 loop is CASQNRVINTEAFF. In DNA form, the CDR3 reads TGTGCCAGCCAAAACAGGGTCATCAACACTGAAGCTTTCTTT.

This chain connects TRBV30 to TRBJ1-1; no clear D. Trimming stripped 0 bases from V and 4 bases from J, with 3 bases between. Germline V gene sequence: CDR1 GTSNPN, CDR2 SVGIG (reference sequence). There are 11 residues in the CDR3. CDR3 loop: CAWSVPTEAFF. DNA for the CDR3: TGTGCCTGGAGTGTACCCACTGAAGCTTTCTTT.

The rearrangement links TRBV5-1 to TRBJ2-2, with TRBD1 as a possible D gene (5 bases). The CDR3 totals 15 residues. The V gene's germline CDR1 is SGHRS and CDR2 YFSETQ. Trimming took off 0 bases at V and 6 bases at J, with 12 bases between the two ends. CDR3 amino acids: CASSLVWGAAGELFF. CDR3 sequence (DNA): TGCGCCAGCAGCTTGGTATGGGGCGCGGCCGGGGAGCTGTTTTTT.

This sequence joins TRBV5-1 and TRBJ2-3, with D possibly being TRBD2 (6 bases). The germline V gene has CDR1 SGHRS and CDR2 YFSETQ. The CDR3 is made up of 14 amino acids. With 3 bases removed from V and 6 bases from J, the gap between germline ends came to 14 bases. The CDR3 spells CASSSGSGVDTQYF. DNA for the CDR3: TGCGCCAGCAGCTCCGGGTCGGGGGTTGATACGCAGTATTTT. Complete variable domain (other parts from reference TRBV5-1 and TRBJ2-3): KAGVTQTPRYLIKTRGQQVTLSCSPISGHRSVSWYQQTPGQGLQFLFEYFSETQRNKGNFPGRFSGRQFSNSRSEMNVSTLELGDSALYLCASSSGSGVDTQYFGPGTRLTVL.

This clone was found many times. The chain links TRBV10-3 to TRBJ2-7; 8 bases fit TRBD2. The junction had 3 bases not matched to a gene; V was cut back by 2 bases and J by 6 bases. This CDR3 is built from 13 residues. Germline lookup yields CDR1 ENHRY and CDR2 SYGVKD. The DNA of the CDR3 is TGTGCCATCAGTGAGGGGACTAGTGGCGAGCAGTACTTC. Translated, it gives CAISEGTSGEQYF.

The chain links TRBV29-1 to TRBJ1-2; tentative D call: TRBD1 (5 bases). Germline V CDR1 and CDR2: SQVTM, ANQGSEA. This CDR3 region has 12 residues. V was trimmed by 8 bases and J by 4 bases, leaving 14 bases between them. The CDR3 loop reads CSSLMQGYGYTF. The CDR3 nucleotides read TGCAGCTCCCTAATGCAGGGCTATGGCTACACCTTC.

J is TRBJ1-1 and V is TRBV28; perhaps TRBD1 as D (6 bases). The V and J ends lost 6 bases and 13 bases respectively, with 33 bases between them. This CDR3 region has 17 residues. Germline lookup yields CDR1 MDHEN and CDR2 SYDVKM. CDR3 protein: CASSPGGSLGLWGLGFF. The CDR3 DNA sequence: TGTGCCAGCAGCCCTGGGGGCAGTCTGGGGCTTTGGGGTCTTGGTTTCTTT.

V is TRBV19 and J is TRBJ1-6; D is uncertain. Germline values: CDR1 LNHDA, CDR2 SQIVND (reference sequence). Deletions cut 5 bases from V and 8 bases from J, with 10 bases between. The CDR3 covers 13 residues. In nucleotides, the CDR3 is TGTGCCAGTAGTGCGACACTCTATTCACCCCTCCACTTT. This codes for CASSATLYSPLHF. Full variable domain (rest looked up from reference TRBV19 and TRBJ1-6): DGGITQSPKYLFRKEGQNVTLSCEQNLNHDAMYWYRQDPGQGLRLIYYSQIVNDFQKGDIAEGYSVSREKKESFPLTVTSAQKNPTAFYLCASSATLYSPLHFGNGTRLTVT.

This chain links TRBV19 with TRBJ1-1; D is uncertain. Trimming removed 6 bases at V and 1 base at J, with 9 bases between. CDR3 size: 13 residues. CDR1 and CDR2 (germline): LNHDA, SQIVND (reference sequence). The CDR3 nucleotides read TGTGCCAGTAGGTCACGCAGGAACACTGAAGCTTTCTTT. Translated: CASRSRRNTEAFF.

This clone was observed a few times. CDR3 region: CASSLGLIYEQYF. CDR3 coding DNA: TGCGCCAGCAGCTTGGGCCTCATCTACGAGCAGTACTTC. This chain joins TRBV5-1 and TRBJ2-7; no firm D call. CDR1 is SGHRS, CDR2 YFSETQ, per germline. V gave up 0 bases and J gave up 3 bases, with 7 bases separating them. The CDR3 runs to 13 residues.

The CDR3 DNA reads TGTGCTAGTGGTTTGGTACTTGGCAGGACGAATGATGAGCAGTTCTTC. Translated, it gives CASGLVLGRTNDEQFF. This chain links TRBV12-5 with TRBJ2-1; D not certain. CDR1 is LGHNT, CDR2 FRNRAP, per germline. The CDR3 sequence is 16 residues long. Trimming took off 0 bases at V and 8 bases at J, with 17 bases between the two ends.

The chain is built from TRBV5-1 and TRBJ2-2; 8 bases line up with TRBD1. The V gene end was trimmed by 0 bases and the J gene end by 4 bases; junction bases not matched to a gene: 5. Germline lookup yields CDR1 SGHRS and CDR2 YFSETQ. This CDR3 region has 16 residues. CDR3 in DNA: TGCGCCAGCAGCTTGGACGCGACAGGGGCCACCGGGGAGCTGTTTTTT. Translated: CASSLDATGATGELFF.

The gene calls are TRBV5-1 and TRBJ2-1; TRBD1 agrees at 9 bases. Germline CDR1 is SGHRS and CDR2 is YFSETQ. J was trimmed by 7 bases and V by 4 bases; bases with no gene match: 9. This CDR3 contains 15 residues. The CDR3 bases are TGCGCCAGCAGCAGGGACAGGGCCCGTCTAAATGAGCAGTTCTTC. Translated: CASSRDRARLNEQFF.

This chain connects TRBV27 to TRBJ1-2, with 7 bases that match TRBD1. The trim removed 6 bases at V and 1 base at J, leaving 8 bases unmatched. The CDR3 has 15 residues. CDR1 and CDR2 from the germline V gene are MNHEY and SMNVEV (reference sequence). The chain's CDR3 is CASSSDRAFNYGYTF. CDR3 sequence (DNA): TGTGCCAGCAGCTCAGACAGGGCATTTAACTATGGCTACACCTTC.

The chain couples TRBV2 to TRBJ2-6, with D tentatively TRBD1 or TRBD2 (7 bases each). The CDR3 runs 17 residues. Germline V CDR1 and CDR2: SNHLY, FYNNEI. V lost 7 bases and J lost 2, with 18 bases in between. This CDR3 is CASTNPGGAPGANVLTF. The CDR3 nucleotides are TGTGCCAGCACCAACCCAGGGGGGGCCCCTGGGGCCAACGTCCTGACTTTC.